Given below is one T cell receptor (beta chain) in context. Participants had their cohort set by participant-reported clinical history. The data belong to a study of blood T cell repertoires in COVID-19. In the study overall: COVID-19 samples from acute and convalescent phases originated in the United States, Italy and Spain. Sample material is recorded as cDNA or gDNA derived from T cells, B-cell-depleted T cells, or PBMCs.

Germline V CDR1 and CDR2: SGDLS, YYNGEE. There are 15 residues in the CDR3. V trimming: 2 bases; J trimming: 2 bases; junction bases outside the gene matches: 4. The data were produced by immunoSEQ multiplex PCR, yet TCRdb's version contains in-frame clones alone and is incomplete. The top ten clones hold 2.5% to 4% of a sample with around 270,000 clones, around nine tenths of them seen once. The source material was PBMCs or T cells enriched from blood (not recorded which). The sequence came from a woman aged 35 to 49 who had been exposed to COVID-19. This chain uses TRBV9 with TRBJ1-2, with TRBD1 matching over 9 bases. The CDR3 sequence is CASSVGTGINYGYTF. The CDR3 DNA sequence: TGTGCCAGCAGCGTTGGGACAGGGATCAACTATGGCTACACCTTC. The full variable domain, completed using reference TRBV9 and TRBJ1-2, is DSGVTQTPKHLITATGQRVTLRCSPRSGDLSVYWYQQSLDQGLQFLIQYYNGEERAKGNILERFSAQQFPDLHSELNLSSLELGDSALYFCASSVGTGINYGYTFGSGTRLTVV.